This record covers a single TCR beta chain. The antigen it binds to is not known. No qualities accompany the bases; no much larger clone lies one base away. Other nucleotide sequences in the sample specify the same CDR3. The data derive from a study of shared clonotypes between healthy human individuals (dated by TCRdb to between 2020 and 2021). In the study overall: The cohort comprised a couple of women and a few men aged 18 to 49 years. For each donor, CD4 naive and CD4 memory were each run on three plates, CD8 naive on two plates, and CD8 memory on one plate. To estimate repertoire size and how much clonotype sharing occurs between individuals, the study deeply sequenced the blood TCR repertoires of five healthy adults. Different laboratories and diverse techniques were used to prepare libraries and sequence TCR repertoires, to increase sequencing depth and limit assay-specific biases. Leukapheresis yielded between about 0.94 and 10 billion PBMCs per donor. The paper's findings and limits, for the study overall: The small number of donors limited the genetic and exposure-history diversity represented. Naive subsets generally had larger estimated clonotype richness than memory subsets did. Only blood was sampled, and tissue TCR repertoires likely differ from those in blood. When a few donors were compared, the shared fraction of clonotypes was roughly 4.8% for naive CD4, 3.5% to 4% for naive CD8, more than 2% for memory CD4, and roughly 0.43% for memory CD8. Higher generation probabilities were observed for clonotypes shared by all four sorted-subset donors than for non-shared clonotypes. Pairwise subsampling led to the expectation that sequencing depth would affect the degree of clonotype sharing among donors. Even with the large sequencing depth, rarefaction of the sorted-subset datasets indicated that sequencing was incomplete.

Using the deep immunoSEQ assay, multiplex PCR amplified TCR CDR3 regions from genomic DNA. Extracted genomic DNA from each cell subset was distributed evenly across all wells of several immunoSEQ 96-well plates, and each plate was treated as a replicate. Each replicate PCR for sorted subsets received about 200 ng genomic DNA, equal to roughly 30,000 T cell genomes. Purified libraries were measured with a Qubit 3.0 fluorometer, size-checked on a Bioanalyzer 2100, and measured again with the KAPA Library Quantification kit. A separate single-read 150-cycle Illumina NextSeq 550 flow cell was used to sequence each immunoSEQ 96-well plate. The study's own analysis went as follows. Because only junctional sequences without quality scores were contained in the immunoSEQ output, filtering matching that applied to full-length reads could not be performed. To assign V/J genes and CDR3, sequences were annotated against IMGT germline references using PyIR, a Python wrapper for IgBLAST v1.9. Reads with weak V/J assignments (E-value above 1e-6), missing CDR3, stop codons, out-of-frame junctions, or ambiguous translated residues were removed. V3J clonotypes were defined as sequences sharing the same inferred V gene, J gene, and CDR3 amino acid sequence. The percentage overlap between two repertoires was calculated by dividing the number of shared unique clonotypes by the size of the smaller repertoire. Repertoire richness was assessed with RTK rarefaction, the Chao1 estimator, and Recon v2.1 estimates of unobserved clonotypes. For all TCRbeta clonotypes obtained by the gDNA method from a handful of donors, generation probabilities were computed with OLGA. TCRdb provides this immuneACCESS table in a form limited to in-frame rearrangements. Some clones are lacking; in checked studies, under half of them reflect an unresolved V gene, and why the rest are absent is not known. That table is the source of V, J and clone size, and D and trimming were worked out from the DNA. The sample profile shows about 1.1 million clones; 75% to 80% of them were found once. Jointly, the top ten make up approximately 0.52% of the sample.

The donors were healthy, HIV-negative adults with no recently reported acute infections or vaccinations. Every donor was a Caucasian adult residing in Nashville, Tennessee, USA. CD4+ T cells were enriched by magnetic negative selection, after which naive cells were positively selected on CD45RA and the negative fraction was taken as the memory subset. Blood was obtained by leukapheresis, after which PBMCs were separated by Ficoll-Histopaque density gradient centrifugation and cryopreserved in liquid nitrogen vapor phase. Purity and quantity of every magnetically sorted T cell population were checked by analytical flow cytometry. From each sorted fraction, genomic DNA was isolated and quantified by UV absorbance on a Nanodrop 2000c. The CDR1 and CDR2 encoded by the germline V gene are SGHTA and FQGNSA. V loses 1 base of germline sequence and J loses 4 bases, and the interval between the two ends is 6 bases. Counted from cysteine to phenylalanine, this CDR3 has 13 amino acids. The entry retains the CDR3 DNA only, 39 bases that are in frame from base 1.

The TCR sequence derives from a man between 18 and 35 years old in good health. Some clones in this sample may be carry-over from other donors' samples. Here the chain combines TRBV7-2 and TRBJ2-3, with the D segment identity uncertain. Sequenced: memory CD4+ T cells from PBMCs. The label giving this sample's cell subset or site can be read as: CD45RA-negative fraction. The CDR3 has the sequence CASSLVLADTQYF. The sequenced DNA is TGTGCCAGCAGCTTAGTTCTTGCAGATACGCAGTATTTT.